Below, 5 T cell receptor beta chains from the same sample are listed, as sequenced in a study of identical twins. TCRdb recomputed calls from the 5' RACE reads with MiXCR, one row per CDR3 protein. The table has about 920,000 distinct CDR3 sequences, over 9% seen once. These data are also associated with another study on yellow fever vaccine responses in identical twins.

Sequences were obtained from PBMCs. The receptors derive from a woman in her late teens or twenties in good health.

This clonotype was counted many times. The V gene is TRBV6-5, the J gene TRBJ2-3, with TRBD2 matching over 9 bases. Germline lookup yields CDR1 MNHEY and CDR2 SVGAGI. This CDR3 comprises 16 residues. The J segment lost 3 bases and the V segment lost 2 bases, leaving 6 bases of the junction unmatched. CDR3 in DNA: TGTGCCAGCAGTTACACGCGGGGGGGCGGGACAGATACGCAGTATTTT. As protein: CASSYTRGGGTDTQYF.

The CDR3 loop reads CSARGLGGEAFF. The CDR3 DNA is TGCAGTGCTAGAGGGTTAGGGGGTGAAGCTTTCTTT. This chain uses TRBV20-1 with TRBJ1-1, with D perhaps matching TRBD1 (6 bases). Germline lookup yields CDR1 DFQATT and CDR2 SNEGSKA (reference sequence). Trimming cost V 1 base and J 7 bases, with 10 bases left between them. The CDR3 runs to 12 residues.

This CDR3 reads CSASDSSNYGYTF. CDR3 DNA: TGCAGTGCCTCCGACTCGTCTAACTATGGCTACACCTTC. The rearrangement links TRBV20-1 to TRBJ1-2, with no clear D. Trimming took 6 bases from V and 0 from J, leaving 11 bases between them. Germline CDR1 is DFQATT and CDR2 is SNEGSKA (reference sequence). This CDR3 is built from 13 residues.

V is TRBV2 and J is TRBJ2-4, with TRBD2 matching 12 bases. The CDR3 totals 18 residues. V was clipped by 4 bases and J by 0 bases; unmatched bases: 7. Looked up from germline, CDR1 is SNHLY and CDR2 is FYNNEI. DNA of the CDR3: TGTGCCAGCAGTGGAAAGAGACTAGCGGGAGTAGCCAAAAACATTCAGTACTTC. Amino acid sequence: CASSGKRLAGVAKNIQYF.

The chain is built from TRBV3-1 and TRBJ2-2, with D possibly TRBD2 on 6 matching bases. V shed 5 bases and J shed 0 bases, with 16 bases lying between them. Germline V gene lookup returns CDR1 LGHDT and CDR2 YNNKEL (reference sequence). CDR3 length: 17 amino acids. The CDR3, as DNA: TGTGCCAGCAGCGCGGGGAGGATATTCGCGAACACCGGGGAGCTGTTTTTT. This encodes CASSAGRIFANTGELFF.